The present TCR beta chain was sequenced within a study of T-cell memory formation after mild COVID-19. Study context: Largely donor-specific sequence clusters came from a couple of donors.

One entry per CDR3 protein results from TCRdb running MiXCR on the 5' RACE reads. Counted here are about 470,000 distinct CDR3 sequences, 15% to 20% occurring once; the ten biggest clones make up 10% to 15%. As concerns this clonotype: Its antigen is not identified.

The CDR3 runs 14 residues. V dropped 6 bases and J dropped 4; count of bases not matched to a gene: 9. CDR1 and CDR2 from the germline V gene are KGHSH and LQKENI. Study-level results: CD4+ contracting clones were found mainly in CM and EM, and CD8+ ones in EMRA.

The chain is built from TRBV18 and TRBJ2-7; 7 nucleotides agree with TRBD1. This sequence was found in an adult woman who had mild COVID-19 (a few samples of this study predate the infection). Cell type and time point are not known. The material sequenced was PBMCs or a T cell subset sorted from them (not recorded which). DNA of the CDR3: TGTGCCAGCTCGCCCGGGACAGACATATACGAGCAGTACTTC. Amino acids: CASSPGTDIYEQYF.